These T cell receptor beta chains were read from a single sample in a study of blood T cell repertoires in COVID-19. Profiling relied on immunoSEQ multiplex PCR, and the TCRdb table lists in-frame clones only, not all of them. The sample carries under 250,000 clones, roughly 80% recorded once. Sequencing was done on a sample of PBMCs or T cells enriched from blood (not recorded which). These receptors all stem from a man between 60 and 70 years old who had recovered from COVID-19. Each CDR3 is given without its conserved first and last residue.

V gene	J gene	CDR3 protein
TRBV6-5	TRBJ1-2	ASRLPGQSYGYT
TRBV5-6	TRBJ1-2	ASSLKDRGPNYGYT
TRBV4-3	TRBJ1-1	ASSQSARGMNTEAF
TRBV7-8	TRBJ2-2	ASSLVRERTGELF
TRBV9	TRBJ2-7	ASSVEGQGGSYEQY
TRBV6-5	TRBJ1-3	ASVGDSGNTIY
TRBV7-2	TRBJ1-2	ASSLSVRHYGYT
TRBV19	TRBJ2-3	ASSITTGGRPDTQY
TRBV30	TRBJ1-2	AWSQQGGGYT
TRBV7-9	TRBJ1-1	ASRPTGNTEAF
TRBV7-6	TRBJ1-2	ASSIGGQSANYGYT
TRBV7-9	TRBJ2-1	ASSVGGRGSYNEQF
TRBV15	TRBJ1-4	ATSRDEVAKLF
TRBV5-1	TRBJ2-7	ASRPGGGAESYEQY
TRBV6-2/TRBV6-3	TRBJ1-1	ASSYSMGLIGQNTEAF
TRBV11-2	TRBJ2-7	ASSPFAGGPYEQY
TRBV28	TRBJ2-4	ASRRSSGGPSWNIQY
TRBV30	TRBJ1-5	AWRTRERKQPQH
TRBV19	TRBJ2-6	ASTIGRPGANVLT
TRBV6-5	TRBJ1-1	ASSPPGGAVAEAF
TRBV18	TRBJ2-5	ASSPYQETQY
TRBV10-2	TRBJ1-4	ASSSGGVTTNEKLF